The 9 T cell receptor beta chains below were found in one sample sequenced in a study of blood T cell repertoires in COVID-19. Assay: immunoSEQ multiplex PCR; the TCRdb copy retains only in-frame clones and omits some. The table shows a few hundred thousand clones, with 80% to 90% occurring only once. The sequencing input was peripheral blood. The receptors originated from a woman between 55 and 75 years old who had recovered from COVID-19.

Here the CDR3 reads CASSWGQRNEKLFF. CDR3 nucleotides: TGTGCCAGCAGCTGGGGACAGCGAAATGAAAAACTGTTTTTT. This chain connects TRBV7-2 to TRBJ1-4; 7 nucleotides agree with TRBD1. Per germline, CDR1 SGHTA and CDR2 FQGNSA. The CDR3 runs 14 residues. V trimming: 4 bases; J trimming: 5 bases; junction bases outside the gene matches: 4.

V usage is TRBV11-1 and J usage is TRBJ2-6, with D perhaps matching TRBD1 (5 bases). Deletions cut 3 bases from V and 0 bases from J, with 9 bases between. CDR3 length: 16 amino acids. CDR1 is SGHAT and CDR2 is FQDESV in the germline V gene (reference sequence). Here the CDR3 reads CASSLETGSGANVLTF. Written as DNA, the CDR3 is TGTGCCAGCAGCTTGGAAACAGGCTCTGGGGCCAACGTCCTGACTTTC.

The J gene is TRBJ1-2, the V gene TRBV4-2, with 10 nucleotides matching TRBD1. CDR1 is LGHNA, CDR2 YNFKEQ, per germline. CDR3 length: 15 amino acids. The junction had 8 bases not matched to a gene; V was cut back by 4 bases and J by 6 bases. The CDR3 loop is CASSPLGQGFDGYTF. Written as DNA, the CDR3 is TGTGCCAGCAGCCCTCTGGGACAGGGGTTTGATGGCTACACCTTC.

There are a few counts of this clone. The CDR3 spells CASSPGGTVLNSPLHF. Written as DNA, the CDR3 is TGCGCCAGCAGCCCGGGAGGGACAGTCCTTAATTCACCCCTCCACTTT. The V and J genes are TRBV5-1 and TRBJ1-6; 7 bases match TRBD1. V gave up 4 bases and J gave up 6 bases; unmatched junction bases: 10. The CDR3 length is 16 residues. Germline loops: CDR1 SGHRS, CDR2 YFSETQ. The complete variable domain, with remaining parts taken from reference TRBV5-1 and TRBJ1-6, reads KAGVTQTPRYLIKTRGQQVTLSCSPISGHRSVSWYQQTPGQGLQFLFEYFSETQRNKGNFPGRFSGRQFSNSRSEMNVSTLELGDSALYLCASSPGGTVLNSPLHFGNGTRLTVT.

This rearrangement joins TRBV5-1 to TRBJ2-5; the match to TRBD2 covers 11 bases. The trim removed 0 bases at V and 4 bases at J, leaving 8 bases unmatched. The CDR3 runs 17 residues. The germline CDR1 and CDR2 sequences are SGHRS and YFSETQ. CDR3 nucleotides: TGCGCCAGCAGCTTGGCCACTACTAGCGGGGGAGGAGAGACCCAGTACTTC. Translated: CASSLATTSGGGETQYF.

V gene TRBV2 combines with J gene TRBJ1-6; 7 bases map to TRBD1. This CDR3 is 15 amino acids long. Per the germline V gene, CDR1 is SNHLY and CDR2 is FYNNEI. V was clipped by 0 bases and J by 6 bases; unmatched bases: 2. The CDR3 sequence: CASSEAGTANSPLHF. The DNA of the CDR3 is TGTGCCAGCAGTGAAGCCGGGACAGCTAATTCACCCCTCCACTTT.

The chain combines TRBV5-1 with TRBJ2-7; 9 positions match TRBD1. Germline lookup yields CDR1 SGHRS and CDR2 YFSETQ. With 4 bases clipped from V and 4 bases from J, the junction kept 9 bases outside the gene matches. This CDR3 contains 15 residues. The CDR3 DNA sequence: TGCGCCAGCAGCACCGGGACAGGGAGGGGGTACGAGCAGTACTTC. Amino acids: CASSTGTGRGYEQYF.

This rearrangement joins TRBV11-3 to TRBJ1-1; D gene ambiguous. The CDR3 is made up of 14 amino acids. V was cut by 3 bases and J by 2 bases, with 10 bases left in between. Germline V gene sequence: CDR1 SGHNT, CDR2 YENEEA. CDR3 nucleotide sequence: TGTGCCAGCAGCTTCGGAGGAGCCAACACTGAAGCTTTCTTT. It translates to CASSFGGANTEAFF.

The CDR3 coding sequence is TGTGCCAGCAGCTTAGGCAGGGGCAGTTACGAGCAGTACTTC. This translates into CASSLGRGSYEQYF. The chain combines TRBV7-8 with TRBJ2-7; possibly TRBD1 for D (6 bases). V lost 1 base and J lost 4, with 11 bases in between. Germline V lookup: CDR1 SGHVS, CDR2 FQNEAQ. This CDR3 region has 14 residues.